This T cell receptor (beta chain) was captured in a study of spatial heterogeneity in lung cancer. Findings of the study overall: The number of expanded tumor alpha and beta chains correlated with mutation number.

Time point defined: sample taken at primary tumor resection. This clonotype was observed at least ten times. Its antigen is not identified. One entry per CDR3 protein, called by TCRdb with MiXCR from the 5' RACE reads. The data contain tens of thousands of distinct CDR3 sequences, 5% to 7.5% of them seen just once; the ten biggest clones take up approximately 10%. This CDR3 is 14 amino acids long. Per germline, CDR1 MNHEY and CDR2 SVGAGI. Trimming stripped 6 bases from V and 6 bases from J, with 14 bases between. The sample consisted of lung tumor tissue, taken at surgery. J is TRBJ2-2 and V is TRBV6-5, with D tentatively TRBD1 or TRBD2 (6 bases each). The TCR was taken from a male donor with early-stage non-small cell lung cancer. The CDR3 is CASSPRRGAGELFF. The CDR3 DNA reads TGTGCCAGCAGCCCTAGGAGGGGGGCCGGGGAGCTGTTTTTT.